This TCR beta chain originates from a study of blood T cell repertoires in COVID-19. Overall study: Whether acute or convalescent, the COVID-19 samples came from the United States, Italy and Spain. Sample material is recorded as cDNA or gDNA derived from T cells, B-cell-depleted T cells, or PBMCs.

Sequenced by immunoSEQ multiplex PCR; TCRdb stores in-frame clones only, minus some. This sample has 250,000 to 300,000 clones, with less than 90% found just once. In germline, CDR1 is SGHNT, CDR2 YENEEA. Trimming cost V 4 bases and J 3 bases; bases outside gene matches: 6. CDR3 length: 15 amino acids. This chain links TRBV11-3 with TRBJ2-5, with 9 bases that match TRBD1. Sequencing was carried out using peripheral blood. The clonotype was recovered from a man between 60 and 75 years old who had recovered from COVID-19. CDR3 nucleotide sequence: TGTGCCAGCAGCTCCCCAGGGACAGGGAAAGAGACCCAGTACTTC. It yields the protein CASSSPGTGKETQYF.